Ten or more counts support the clone carrying this T cell receptor beta chain. Antigen: not known. TCRdb ran MiXCR on the reads and lists one entry per CDR3 protein. The table records some 400,000 distinct CDR3 sequences, 15% to 20% of them present only once. This specimen comes from a study of T cell repertoires in cytomegalovirus infection. At the level of the study: Both CMV infection and a matching HLA type were indicated by public TCR beta signatures. Points from the study as a whole: Predominance within the ex vivo response was attributable to HLA-C-restricted CMV-specific TCR beta clonotypes. Cumulative public TCR beta family frequency identified CMV carriers with the relevant HLA.

Deletions cut 6 bases from V and 6 bases from J, with 13 bases between. The germline CDR1 and CDR2 sequences are SGHTA and FQGNSA. This CDR3 is built from 13 residues. The rearrangement joins TRBV7-2 to TRBJ2-3; D uncertain. The specimen was PBMCs. The receptor was isolated from a human donor in good health (CMV status not recorded). Some clones in this sample may be carry-over from other donors' samples. The CDR3 is CASRLTRADTQYF. The CDR3 nucleotides are TGTGCCAGCAGACTGACCCGGGCGGATACGCAGTATTTT.